A selection of T cell receptor beta chains follows, all from one sample in a study of regulatory T cells in long-lasting Graves disease. TCRdb reprocessed the multiplex PCR reads with MiXCR, giving one entry per CDR3 protein. The sample consists of roughly 500,000 distinct CDR3 sequences, about 14% of them appearing once. The same sample was also studied in work on T cells in Graves' hyperthyroidism and ophthalmopathy.

Sequences were derived from peripheral blood mononuclear cells (PBMCs), sampled at new diagnosis, from a patient treated with antithyroid drugs. These receptors all come from a woman aged 50 to 60 with Graves disease. Both conserved end residues are part of each CDR3. D genes are given only for firm matches. A row's size may be missing; if present it is once, few, many or a size class.

-	TRBJ2-5	many	TRBV7-3	CASSLRGIPQETQYF	TGTGCCAGCAGCTTACGCGGGATCCCCCAAGAGACCCAGTACTTC
-	TRBJ2-1	many	TRBV28	CASSDDFYNEQFF	TGTGCCAGCAGTGACGATTTCTACAATGAGCAGTTCTTC
TRBD1	TRBJ1-4	-	TRBV27	CASSSPGQGWEKLFF	TGTGCCAGCAGCTCTCCAGGACAGGGATGGGAAAAACTGTTTTTT
-	TRBJ2-3	-	TRBV9	CASSAPGGTPNTDTQYF	TGTGCCAGCAGCGCCCCAGGGGGGACTCCCAACACAGATACGCAGTATTTT
-	TRBJ2-5	-	TRBV7-6	CASSKPPTGRETQYF	TGTGCCAGCAGCAAACCACCTACAGGGAGGGAGACCCAGTACTTC
TRBD2	TRBJ2-3	-	TRBV28	CASSYSKGLAGVRDTQYF	TGTGCCAGCAGTTACAGTAAGGGACTAGCGGGAGTTAGAGATACGCAGTATTTT
-	TRBJ1-2	many	TRBV27	CASSPTGNYGYTF	TGTGCCAGCAGCCCCACAGGGAACTATGGCTACACCTTC
-	TRBJ1-1	many	TRBV18	CASSPLTLNTEAFF	TGTGCCAGCTCACCACTGACACTGAACACTGAAGCTTTCTTT
TRBD1	TRBJ2-7	many	TRBV3-1	CASSQGAGGYEQYF	TGTGCCAGCAGCCAAGGGGCAGGGGGCTACGAGCAGTACTTC
TRBD1	TRBJ1-4	few	TRBV6-4	CASSGTQGAFEKLFF	TGTGCCAGCAGTGGGACACAGGGGGCATTCGAAAAACTGTTTTTT
TRBD1	TRBJ2-7	few	TRBV4-1	CASSQDGTAVYEQYF	TGCGCCAGCAGCCAAGATGGGACAGCCGTCTACGAGCAGTACTTC
-	TRBJ1-1	many	TRBV12-3/TRBV12-4	CASSLGTVNTEAFF	TGTGCCAGCAGCTTGGGGACCGTGAACACTGAAGCTTTCTTT
TRBD1	TRBJ1-1	-	TRBV5-4	CASSLRQGGHTEAFF	TGTGCCAGCAGCCTAAGACAGGGAGGACACACTGAAGCTTTCTTT
-	TRBJ1-1	many	TRBV6-5	CASSWGSTEAFF	TGTGCCAGCAGTTGGGGAAGCACTGAAGCTTTCTTT
-	TRBJ2-7	-	TRBV20-1	CSASVRTGTYEQYF	TGCAGTGCTAGCGTCCGCACAGGAACCTACGAGCAGTACTTC
-	TRBJ1-1	-	TRBV4-1	CASSQNRGPEAFF	TGCGCCAGCAGCCAAAATAGAGGGCCTGAAGCTTTCTTT
TRBD1	TRBJ2-5	-	TRBV3-1	CASSQPTGVLGRETQYF	TGTGCTAGCAGTCAACCTACAGGGGTGTTGGGCCGAGAGACCCAGTACTTC
-	TRBJ1-2	-	TRBV9	CASSVQETENNYGYTF	TGTGCCAGCAGCGTACAAGAAACAGAAAATAACTATGGCTACACCTTC
-	TRBJ2-2	few	TRBV7-9	CASSFWGMGDTGELFF	TGTGCCAGCAGCTTTTGGGGAATGGGGGACACCGGGGAGCTGTTTTTT
-	TRBJ2-3	many	TRBV5-1	CASSPGGTTSTDTQYF	TGCGCCAGCAGTCCCGGGGGGACAACATCCACAGATACGCAGTATTTT
TRBD2	TRBJ2-1	many	TRBV2	CASSGPLAGVENEQFF	TGTGCCAGCAGTGGACCCCTAGCGGGAGTGGAGAATGAGCAGTTCTTC
-	TRBJ2-2	-	TRBV3-1	CASSPDPSTGELFF	TGTGCCAGCAGCCCTGATCCGTCTACCGGGGAGCTGTTTTTT
TRBD2	TRBJ2-6	-	TRBV3-1	CASSPLAPGLAGPGANVLTF	TGTGCCAGCAGCCCTCTGGCGCCGGGACTAGCGGGACCTGGGGCCAACGTCCTGACTTTC
-	TRBJ2-3	many	TRBV20-1	CSARFSGTDTQYF	TGCAGTGCTAGATTCAGCGGCACAGATACGCAGTATTTT
-	TRBJ1-5	-	TRBV19	CASSYPEGRVLLNQPQHF	TGTGCCAGTAGTTACCCGGAAGGCAGGGTACTTCTGAATCAGCCCCAGCATTTT
TRBD2	TRBJ2-2	-	TRBV10-3	CATLAGGSTGELFF	TGTGCCACCCTAGCGGGAGGAAGCACCGGGGAGCTGTTTTTT
TRBD1	TRBJ2-1	many	TRBV30	CAWSAMGQHYVDEQFF	TGTGCCTGGAGCGCAATGGGACAGCACTACGTAGATGAGCAGTTCTTC
TRBD2	TRBJ2-5	-	TRBV6-1	CASRLAGVGETQYF	TGTGCCAGCAGATTAGCGGGAGTGGGGGAGACCCAGTACTTC
-	TRBJ2-5	many	TRBV4-2	CASSHPSDLRETQYF	TGTGCCAGCAGCCATCCCTCCGATCTTCGGGAGACCCAGTACTTC
-	TRBJ1-5	many	TRBV30	CAWSPPSRPGGQPQHF	TGTGCCTGGAGTCCCCCATCCCGGCCAGGCGGTCAGCCCCAGCATTTT
TRBD1	TRBJ1-2	few	TRBV28	CASSSGQGDYGYTF	TGTGCCAGCAGTTCCGGACAGGGTGACTATGGCTACACCTTC
-	TRBJ1-1	many	TRBV6-2/TRBV6-3	CASSDSPLRAEAFF	TGTGCCAGCAGTGACTCGCCTTTAAGGGCTGAAGCTTTCTTT
-	TRBJ1-6	many	TRBV18	CASSPPGQVAAPLHF	TGTGCCAGCTCACCACCGGGGCAGGTGGCCGCACCCCTCCACTTT
-	TRBJ2-7	many	TRBV24-1	CATSALYPAGPSYEQYF	TGTGCCACCAGTGCCCTATACCCCGCGGGACCATCCTACGAGCAGTACTTC
TRBD1	TRBJ2-5	many	TRBV7-2	CASSYRGQGFGETQYF	TGTGCCAGCAGCTACCGGGGACAGGGTTTTGGAGAGACCCAGTACTTC
TRBD2	TRBJ2-3	-	TRBV9	CASSVGGGSRNTDTQYF	TGTGCCAGCAGCGTAGGCGGGGGGAGCCGGAACACAGATACGCAGTATTTT
TRBD1	TRBJ2-5	many	TRBV7-2	CASSANRGAGGETQYF	TGTGCCAGCAGCGCCAACAGGGGGGCTGGTGGGGAGACCCAGTACTTC
TRBD2	TRBJ2-2	few	TRBV28	CASSPRRGPRLAGGHTGELFF	TGTGCCAGCAGTCCTCGTCGGGGGCCCCGGCTAGCGGGAGGGCACACCGGGGAGCTGTTTTTT
-	TRBJ2-7	-	TRBV11-2	CASSLMGREVSYEQYF	TGTGCCAGCAGCTTAATGGGCAGGGAGGTTTCCTACGAGCAGTACTTC
-	TRBJ1-2	-	TRBV18	CASSPPTGNYGYTF	TGTGCCAGCTCACCTCCTACAGGGAACTATGGCTACACCTTC
-	TRBJ2-3	many	TRBV2	CASSVGPGDTQYF	TGTGCCAGCAGTGTTGGCCCCGGAGATACGCAGTATTTT
-	TRBJ2-1	-	TRBV4-1	CASSQDRAGSYNEQFF	TGCGCCAGCAGCCAAGACCGTGCGGGATCTTACAATGAGCAGTTCTTC